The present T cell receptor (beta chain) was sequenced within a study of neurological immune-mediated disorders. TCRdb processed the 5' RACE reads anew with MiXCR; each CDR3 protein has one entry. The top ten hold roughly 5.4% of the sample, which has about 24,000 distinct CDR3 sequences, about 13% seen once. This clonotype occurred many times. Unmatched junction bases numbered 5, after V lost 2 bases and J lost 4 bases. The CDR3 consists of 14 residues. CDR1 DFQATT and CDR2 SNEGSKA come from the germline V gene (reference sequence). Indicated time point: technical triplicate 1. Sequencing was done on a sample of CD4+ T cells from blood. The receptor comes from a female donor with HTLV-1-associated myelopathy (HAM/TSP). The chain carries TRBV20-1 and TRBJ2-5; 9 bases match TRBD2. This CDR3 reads CSARKGLAGETQYF. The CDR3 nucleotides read TGCAGTGCTAGAAAGGGACTAGCTGGAGAGACCCAGTACTTC.